This entry lists 3 T cell receptor beta chains sequenced from one sample in a study of cytomegalovirus exposure and HLA in healthy donors. Profiling relied on immunoSEQ multiplex PCR, and the TCRdb table lists in-frame clones only, not all of them. This sample has 120,000 or so clones, with approximately 89% found just once. Material for sequencing was PBMCs. The receptor source for this set is a young woman in good health and CMV-seronegative.

This clone was counted between two and nine times. The rearrangement joins TRBV10-1 to TRBJ2-7; D is possibly TRBD1 (6 bases). The CDR3 spans 13 residues. CDR1 WNHNN and CDR2 SYGVQD come from the germline V gene (reference sequence). Trimming pared 4 bases from V and 5 bases from J, leaving 12 bases between. This chain's CDR3 is CASSGGTQDEQYF. The CDR3 DNA is TGCGCCAGCAGTGGAGGGACACAAGACGAGCAGTACTTC.

The chain has TRBV5-1 and TRBJ2-2, with D possibly TRBD2 on 5 matching bases. From germline, CDR1 is SGHRS and CDR2 YFSETQ. V lost 5 bases and J 8 bases, leaving 16 bases between the germline ends. The CDR3 runs to 14 residues. The CDR3 sequence is CASRVSGQGGELFF. In nucleotides, the CDR3 is TGCGCCAGCAGGGTCAGCGGCCAAGGAGGGGAGCTGTTTTTT.

J is TRBJ2-2 and V is TRBV4-1, with D possibly matching TRBD2 (5 bases). V was trimmed by 3 bases and J by 0 bases, leaving 5 bases between them. Germline CDR1 is MGHRA and CDR2 is YSYEKL. The CDR3 covers 14 residues. CDR3 in DNA: TGCGCCAGCAGCCAGGGAGCGAACACCGGGGAGCTGTTTTTT. Translating it yields CASSQGANTGELFF.